The sequence of this TCR beta chain was determined in a study of cytomegalovirus exposure and HLA in healthy donors. Overall study results and limits: Trimming of TCR beta V- and J-genes showed a link, identified in a later analysis, to a missense DCLRE1C variant. Cytomegalovirus association was assigned to approximately 160 TCR beta chains. It was only CMV serostatus that was available as immune exposure information.

CDR3 size: 15 residues. The V end lost 5 bases, the J end lost 0 bases, and 13 bases lay between the germline ends. Germline values: CDR1 MNHEY, CDR2 SMNVEV (reference sequence). Concerning this clone: The antigen remains undetermined.

The primer mix had 60 Vbeta and 13 Jbeta primers. TCRdb keeps only in-frame clones here, not all; method: immunoSEQ multiplex PCR. The sample yields roughly 250,000 clones, around 66% seen once. The sequence came from a female donor in good health and CMV-seronegative. Sequencing was done on a sample of PBMCs. The chain combines TRBV27 with TRBJ1-1; a weak D match, TRBD1 (5 bases). The DNA of the CDR3 is TGTGCCAGCAGTCGCGGGACGCCGATGAACACTGAAGCTTTCTTT. Translation: CASSRGTPMNTEAFF.